Below, 30 T cell receptor beta chains from the same sample are listed, as sequenced in a study of T cell responses to AZD1222 COVID-19 vaccine. Using immunoSEQ multiplex PCR, the repertoire was profiled, and TCRdb retains in-frame clones only, with some absent. The sample lists more than 95,000 clones; around 91% were seen once. The sample was peripheral blood, taken on day 0 of AZD1222 vaccination. These receptors all stem from an adult in good health.

The chain carries TRBV10-3 and TRBJ1-2, with D unresolved. The CDR3 is 14 amino acids. Looked up from germline, CDR1 is ENHRY and CDR2 is SYGVKD. Trimming took 3 bases from V and 8 from J, leaving 16 bases between them. CDR3 in amino acids: CAISELASTRGYTF. The CDR3, as DNA: TGTGCCATCAGTGAACTCGCCTCAACCCGGGGCTACACCTTC.

The chain joins TRBV5-6 to TRBJ2-3, with 7 positions matching TRBD1. V lost 3 bases and J lost 3; bases outside the gene matches: 10. The CDR3 loop spans 16 amino acids. Germline CDR1 and CDR2: SGHDT and YYEEEE. The CDR3: CASSSITGEWTDTQYF. CDR3 DNA: TGTGCCAGCAGCTCAATTACAGGGGAATGGACAGATACGCAGTATTTT.

The chain uses TRBV27 and TRBJ2-2, with D hard to call. Germline V lookup: CDR1 MNHEY, CDR2 SMNVEV (reference sequence). Trimming left V 5 bases short and J 7 bases short, with 8 bases between. CDR3 length: 12 residues. The CDR3 nucleotides are TGTGCCAGCAGTCCCCACGGCGGGGAGCTGTTTTTT. Amino acid sequence: CASSPHGGELFF.

This chain joins TRBV27 and TRBJ1-5; TRBD1 might be the D (6 bases). This CDR3 has 14 residues. With 7 bases removed from V and 6 bases from J, the gap between germline ends came to 16 bases. Germline V CDR1 and CDR2: MNHEY, SMNVEV (reference sequence). The CDR3 sequence is CASNPDSRGQPQHF. The CDR3 nucleotides read TGTGCCAGCAACCCGGACAGCCGTGGTCAGCCCCAGCATTTT.

This chain joins TRBV3-1 (or the pseudogene TRBV3-2) and TRBJ1-1, with TRBD1 as a possible D gene (6 bases). This CDR3 is built from 15 residues. V lost 5 bases and J 0 bases, leaving 13 bases between the germline ends. Germline CDR1 is LGHDT and CDR2 is YNNKEL (reference sequence). The CDR3 region is CASSFLDRLNTEAFF. The CDR3 bases are TGTGCCAGCAGCTTCCTTGACAGGCTGAACACTGAAGCTTTCTTT.

Turning to this clone: Germline is not matched at one junction end, which may reflect a read error. J is TRBJ1-4 and V is TRBV10-3; D might be TRBD1 (5 bases). This CDR3 is 15 amino acids long. Looked up from germline, CDR1 is ENHRY and CDR2 is SYGVKD. The DNA for the CDR3 is TGTGCCATCAGTGAAGGCGTCAGGGCTAAGGAAAAACTGTTTTTT. Translating it yields CAISEGVRAKEKLFF.

The table lists this clone with a count of one. V and J are TRBV7-2 and TRBJ1-2; weak D call: TRBD1 (5 bases). Trimming left V 0 bases short and J 4 bases short, with 18 bases between. CDR3 length: 17 residues. Germline CDR1 SGHTA, CDR2 FQGNSA. The CDR3 sequence is CASSLAPGAGRGYGYTF. Here the CDR3 DNA reads TGTGCCAGCAGCTTAGCACCCGGCGCGGGGCGCGGCTATGGCTACACCTTC.

This clone was observed a single time. The gene calls are TRBV7-9 and TRBJ2-3; the match to TRBD2 covers 13 bases. The CDR3 consists of 16 residues. Per the germline V gene, CDR1 is SEHNR and CDR2 is FQNEAQ (reference sequence). V shed 4 bases and J 4 bases; nucleotides not matched to a gene: 5. The CDR3 DNA reads TGTGCCAGCAGCTCCATGGGACTAGCGGGGCCAGATACGCAGTATTTT. It translates to CASSSMGLAGPDTQYF.

This sequence joins TRBV6-1 and TRBJ2-5; D remains unclear. The CDR3 sequence is 13 residues long. V was shortened by 6 bases and J by 5 bases, with 13 bases between the two germline ends. Germline CDR1 MNHNS, CDR2 SASEGT. The CDR3 region has the DNA TGTGCCAGCAGGCACGATCATGGGGAGACCCAGTACTTC. This codes for CASRHDHGETQYF.

This chain uses TRBV7-6 with TRBJ1-1, with D tentatively TRBD1 (6 bases). Germline loops: CDR1 SGHVS, CDR2 FNYEAQ. Between the trimmed V and J ends, which lost 3 bases and 2 bases, there was a span of 13 bases. This CDR3 has 15 residues. The CDR3 nucleotides read TGTGCCAGCAGCTTGATGGGGGGCTCAAACACTGAAGCTTTCTTT. Residues: CASSLMGGSNTEAFF.

V usage is TRBV6-5 and J usage is TRBJ1-1, with D possibly being TRBD1 (5 bases). The germline gives CDR1 MNHEY, CDR2 SVGAGI. The CDR3 sequence is 15 residues long. Trimming left V 6 bases short and J 4 bases short, with 18 bases between. The DNA for the CDR3 is TGTGCCAGCAGCCTCCTAATGGCGGGGACCACTGAAGCTTTCTTT. It codes for CASSLLMAGTTEAFF.

This rearrangement joins TRBV5-4 to TRBJ1-1; maybe TRBD1 (6 bases). Trimming left V 4 bases short and J 1 base short, with 14 bases between. This CDR3 has 15 residues. Looked up from germline, CDR1 is SGHNT and CDR2 is YYREEE (reference sequence). CDR3 sequence: CASSTRPGENTEAFF. The DNA of the CDR3 is TGTGCCAGCAGCACCAGGCCAGGGGAGAACACTGAAGCTTTCTTT.

The chain combines TRBV5-1 with TRBJ2-2; no firm D call. Germline V gene data show CDR1 as SGHRS and CDR2 as YFSETQ. V lost 5 bases, J lost 0 bases, and 8 bases lay in between. This CDR3 region has 14 residues. CDR3 amino acids: CASREQTNTGELFF. The CDR3 coding sequence is TGCGCCAGCAGGGAACAGACGAACACCGGGGAGCTGTTTTTT.

V and J are TRBV27 and TRBJ1-2; the D gene is possibly TRBD1 (5 bases). This CDR3 region has 13 residues. V lost 5 bases to trimming and J lost 4 bases, with 11 bases between them. Germline assignment: CDR1 MNHEY and CDR2 SMNVEV (reference sequence). DNA for the CDR3: TGTGCCAGCAGTCCCGGGACCATCTATGGCTACACCTTC. Protein sequence: CASSPGTIYGYTF.

V gene TRBV10-1 combines with J gene TRBJ1-5; D gene unclear. The germline V gene has CDR1 WNHNN and CDR2 SYGVQD (reference sequence). The CDR3 consists of 13 residues. Trimming took off 3 bases at V and 9 bases at J, with 12 bases between the two ends. CDR3 residues: CASSDTPAWPQHF. CDR3 in DNA: TGCGCCAGCAGTGACACTCCCGCCTGGCCCCAGCATTTT.

This sequence joins TRBV5-1 and TRBJ2-2; a weak D match, TRBD1 (6 bases). The CDR3 is 14 amino acids. V gave up 7 bases and J gave up 1 base, with 11 bases separating them. Germline V gene sequence: CDR1 SGHRS, CDR2 YFSETQ. The CDR3 sequence is CASGGQLNTGELFF. Written as DNA, the CDR3 is TGCGCCAGCGGAGGACAGTTGAACACCGGGGAGCTGTTTTTT.

The V and J genes are TRBV19 and TRBJ1-5; D gene unclear. The CDR3 runs 13 residues. With 5 bases removed from V and 6 bases from J, the gap between germline ends came to 11 bases. Germline V gene lookup returns CDR1 LNHDA and CDR2 SQIVND (reference sequence). The CDR3 DNA reads TGTGCCAGTAGTCTGGCAGGAGGTCAGCCCCAGCATTTT. As protein: CASSLAGGQPQHF.

This clone occurred once. The chain uses TRBV7-8 and TRBJ1-2, with D maybe TRBD1 (5 bases). The germline CDR1 and CDR2 sequences are SGHVS and FQNEAQ. V was trimmed by 3 bases and J by 2 bases, leaving 10 bases between them. The CDR3 covers 14 residues. The CDR3 reads CASSLMGTNYGYTF. CDR3 DNA sequence: TGTGCCAGCAGCTTGATGGGGACCAACTATGGCTACACCTTC.

The V gene is TRBV3-1 (or the pseudogene TRBV3-2), the J gene TRBJ1-1, with 8 positions matching TRBD1. Germline CDR1 and CDR2: LGHDT and YNNKEL (reference sequence). CDR3 length: 15 amino acids. V shed 4 bases, J shed 3 bases, and the junction held 7 bases outside the gene matches. The DNA for the CDR3 is TGTGCCAGCAGCCCAGGGGGCGGAGGGGACACTGAAGCTTTCTTT. Its translation: CASSPGGGGDTEAFF.

The V and J genes are TRBV7-3 and TRBJ2-1; D remains unclear. CDR3 length equals 15 residues. Germline lookup yields CDR1 SGHTA and CDR2 FQGTGA. Trimming shortened V by 1 base and J by 10 bases, and 17 bases separated the two germline ends. CDR3 DNA: TGTGCCAGCAGCTTAAGTCTAGTGCCGGCCGGAGAGCAGTTCTTC. Translated: CASSLSLVPAGEQFF.

The rearrangement uses TRBV2 and TRBJ2-7; D call uncertain. CDR3 size: 12 residues. From germline, CDR1 is SNHLY and CDR2 FYNNEI. V was trimmed by 1 base and J by 5 bases, leaving 6 bases between them. The CDR3 region is CASSEVTNEQYF. The CDR3 nucleotides read TGTGCCAGCAGTGAAGTGACCAACGAGCAGTACTTC.

The CDR3 spells CASSGQGNIQYF. For the CDR3, the DNA is TGTGCCAGCAGCGGGCAGGGGAACATTCAGTACTTC. The genes are TRBV7-8 and TRBJ2-4, with D perhaps matching TRBD1 (6 bases). In germline, CDR1 is SGHVS, CDR2 FQNEAQ. The CDR3 contains 12 residues. The V and J ends lost 5 bases and 7 bases respectively, with 9 bases between them. Looking up the rest from reference TRBV7-8 and TRBJ2-4 gives the full variable domain: GAGVSQSPRYKVAKRGQDVALRCDPISGHVSLFWYQQALGQGPEFLTYFQNEAQLDKSGLPSDRFFAERPEGSVSTLKIQRTQQEDSAVYLCASSGQGNIQYFGAGTRLSVL.

The chain carries TRBV9 and TRBJ1-1; TRBD1 agrees at 9 bases. This CDR3 has 17 amino acids. Trimming at V came to 6 bases and at J to 3 bases, leaving 15 bases not matched to a gene. Germline CDR1 reads SGDLS; CDR2 reads YYNGEE. The CDR3 coding sequence is TGTGCCAGCAACAGGGTGGGACAGGGTGATTTCGACACTGAAGCTTTCTTT. This translates into CASNRVGQGDFDTEAFF.

The rearrangement uses TRBV2 and TRBJ2-5; TRBD1 agrees at 8 bases. The CDR3 contains 15 residues. Trimming at V came to 7 bases and at J to 5 bases, leaving 12 bases not matched to a gene. CDR1 is SNHLY and CDR2 is FYNNEI in the germline V gene. The DNA for the CDR3 is TGTGCCAGCAACCTCGGACAGGGTGGGTGGGAGACCCAGTACTTC. This codes for CASNLGQGGWETQYF.

The genes are TRBV2 and TRBJ1-3; D is perhaps TRBD1 (5 bases). The CDR3 is 15 amino acids. Germline values: CDR1 SNHLY, CDR2 FYNNEI. V was pared by 6 bases and J by 0 bases, with 12 bases between. The CDR3 nucleotides read TGTGCCAGCAGGGCCTGGCAGGGCTCTGGAAACACCATATATTTT. As protein: CASRAWQGSGNTIYF.

The chain employs TRBV7-3 and TRBJ1-1; the match to TRBD1 covers 7 bases. Germline values: CDR1 SGHTA, CDR2 FQGTGA. The CDR3 extends over 15 amino acids. The V segment lost 1 base and the J segment 5 bases; nucleotides outside the gene matches: 7. The DNA for the CDR3 is TGTGCCAGCAGCTTAAGCGGCAGGGGGACGACTGAAGCTTTCTTT. Translating gives CASSLSGRGTTEAFF.

The chain joins TRBV4-1 to TRBJ2-3, with 8 bases that match TRBD2. The germline V gene has CDR1 MGHRA and CDR2 YSYEKL. With 5 bases clipped from V and 4 bases from J, the junction kept 8 bases outside the gene matches. This CDR3 spans 15 amino acids. This CDR3 is CASSSRGGSADTQYF. The CDR3 DNA follows: TGCGCCAGCAGCTCTCGGGGGGGCTCGGCAGATACGCAGTATTTT.

The chain joins TRBV7-3 to TRBJ2-1; D assignment may be TRBD1 or TRBD2 (5 bases each). The V end was cut by 2 bases, the J end by 5 bases, with 7 bases between. The CDR3 totals 13 residues. From germline, CDR1 is SGHTA and CDR2 FQGTGA. The CDR3, as DNA: TGTGCCAGCAGCTTACGGGGCAACAATGAGCAGTTCTTC. Protein: CASSLRGNNEQFF.

The chain has TRBV4-1 and TRBJ2-1; 7 positions match TRBD1. CDR1 is MGHRA, CDR2 YSYEKL, per germline. CDR3 length equals 15 residues. V lost 5 bases and J lost 6; bases outside the gene matches: 10. The CDR3 nucleotides read TGCGCCAGCAGCTATCCGGGACAGAGACGCAATGAGCAGTTCTTC. Protein sequence: CASSYPGQRRNEQFF.

The chain combines TRBV6-5 with TRBJ1-2; TRBD1 is a possible D gene (5 bases). The CDR3 totals 13 residues. The V end lost 4 bases, the J end lost 2 bases, and 8 bases lay between the germline ends. In germline, CDR1 is MNHEY, CDR2 SVGAGI. The CDR3 loop reads CASSLDSNYGYTF. CDR3 nucleotide sequence: TGTGCCAGCAGTTTAGACAGCAACTATGGCTACACCTTC.